Listed below are T cell receptor beta chains from one sample, sequenced in a study of blood T cell repertoires in COVID-19. Assay: immunoSEQ multiplex PCR; the TCRdb copy retains only in-frame clones and omits some. The sample has approximately 410,000 clones; 86% are singletons. Sequencing was done on a sample of peripheral blood. Receptor source: a woman in her 30s with active or convalescent COVID-19. Both conserved end residues are part of each CDR3. Each record gives: D gene, CDR3 length, clone size, V gene, J gene, CDR3 DNA, CDR3 protein. A D gene is named only where the DNA matches it firmly. Some rows have no size entry. The others give once, few or many, or a class for an expanded clone.

-	13	-	TRBV10-3	TRBJ2-5	TGTGCCATCAGTGACGGCGGGTCAGAGACCCAGTACTTC	CAISDGGSETQYF
-	15	-	TRBV4-1	TRBJ1-1	TGCGCCAGCAGCCAAGAAATTGAGGGGAACACTGAAGCTTTCTTT	CASSQEIEGNTEAFF
TRBD1	16	few	TRBV5-1	TRBJ2-7	TGCGCCAGCATGGCGCAGACAGGGATTTACTCCTACGAGCAGTACTTC	CASMAQTGIYSYEQYF
TRBD1	13	-	TRBV3-1/TRBV3-2	TRBJ1-4	TGTGCCAGCAGCCAAGTTTCATCCAGGGGGCTGTTTTTT	CASSQVSSRGLFF
-	14	-	TRBV4-1	TRBJ2-1	TGCGCCAGCAGCCAAGATGGGGGAGGCAGGGGGGAGTTCTTC	CASSQDGGGRGEFF
-	15	-	TRBV5-1	TRBJ1-1	TGCGCCAGCAGCCCCACCGACAGTCTGAACACTGAAGCTTTCTTT	CASSPTDSLNTEAFF
-	13	-	TRBV10-2	TRBJ1-5	TGCGCCAGCGGTCTCGGCGGGAATCAGCCCCAGCATTTT	CASGLGGNQPQHF
TRBD2	17	-	TRBV6-1	TRBJ2-3	TGTGCCAGCAGTGGCCGGGGTACTAGCGGGAGCGCAGATACGCAGTATTTT	CASSGRGTSGSADTQYF
-	15	-	TRBV4-1	TRBJ2-7	TGCGCCAGCAGCCTCAAGGGGTTGAGCTCCTACGAGCAGTACTTC	CASSLKGLSSYEQYF
TRBD1	16	-	TRBV7-8	TRBJ1-2	TGTGCCAGCAGCTTAGCGGCAGGGGGGTCGAACTATGGCTACACCTTC	CASSLAAGGSNYGYTF
TRBD1	14	-	TRBV5-1	TRBJ2-1	TGCGCCAGCAGCTTGGGGACAGGTTACAATGAGCAGTTCTTC	CASSLGTGYNEQFF
TRBD2	14	-	TRBV19	TRBJ2-3	TGTGCCAGTAGTCCCGGACTAGGGAGAGATACGCAGTATTTT	CASSPGLGRDTQYF
TRBD1	15	few	TRBV7-8	TRBJ1-2	TGTGCCAGCAGTCTACAGGGGCAACCCGGATATGGCTACACCTTC	CASSLQGQPGYGYTF
TRBD1	15	-	TRBV4-1	TRBJ1-6	TGCGCCAGCAGCCAAGAGGACAGGTACGGGTCACCCCTCCACTTT	CASSQEDRYGSPLHF
TRBD2	14	-	TRBV19	TRBJ2-1	TGTGCCAGTAAATCCAGCGGGGGGTGGGATGAGCAGTTCTTC	CASKSSGGWDEQFF
-	14	-	TRBV4-1	TRBJ2-7	TGCGCCAGCAGCCAGGATCTAGCCACCTACGAGCAGTACTTC	CASSQDLATYEQYF
TRBD1	16	once	TRBV5-1	TRBJ1-4	TGCGCCAGCAGCTTCGCGGGACAGGGAACTAATGAAAAACTGTTTTTT	CASSFAGQGTNEKLFF
-	15	-	TRBV5-1	TRBJ2-7	TGCGCCAGCAGCTCCGACTTGGGTGGTGTTTACGAGCAGTACTTC	CASSSDLGGVYEQYF
-	15	-	TRBV14	TRBJ1-1	TGTGCCAGCAGCCAAGATCCGGGTATCAACACTGAAGCTTTCTTT	CASSQDPGINTEAFF
TRBD2	17	-	TRBV14	TRBJ2-5	TGTGCCAGCAGCCCGGAACCAGGACTAGCGGACCAAGAGACCCAGTACTTC	CASSPEPGLADQETQYF
TRBD1	16	-	TRBV5-1	TRBJ1-2	TGCGCCAGCAGCTTGACAGGGGTGACTGTCAATCGTGGCTACACCTTC	CASSLTGVTVNRGYTF
TRBD1	15	-	TRBV7-9	TRBJ2-5	TGTGCCAGCAGCCGGGACAGGGGGAGCCAAGAGACCCAGTACTTC	CASSRDRGSQETQYF
-	12	-	TRBV2	TRBJ1-2	TGTGCCAGCAGGAGTGTGGGAGTCGGCTACACCTTC	CASRSVGVGYTF
TRBD1	17	-	TRBV27	TRBJ1-6	TGTGCCAGCAGTCCGCTTAATTTAGGGACAGGGAATTCACCCCTCCACTTT	CASSPLNLGTGNSPLHF